The 2 T cell receptor beta chains below all came from one sample that was sequenced in a study of cytomegalovirus exposure and HLA in healthy donors. PCR primers comprised 60 Vbeta and 13 Jbeta primers. Only in-frame clones appear in the TCRdb table, and some are missing; sequencing was by immunoSEQ multiplex PCR. The data hold 150,000 to 200,000 clones, with about 87% observed a single time. Sequencing was performed on PBMCs. The receptor set was obtained from a woman under 30 in good health and CMV-seronegative.

The chain is built from TRBV28 and TRBJ1-6; a weak D match, TRBD1 (6 bases). Looked up from germline, CDR1 is MDHEN and CDR2 is SYDVKM. The CDR3 has 13 amino acids. With 4 bases removed from V and 10 bases from J, the gap between germline ends came to 11 bases. The DNA for the CDR3 is TGTGCCAGCAGTTCTCCCGGACAGTCACCCCTCCACTTT. Amino acid sequence: CASSSPGQSPLHF.

V and J are TRBV7-9 and TRBJ2-1, with a possible D match to TRBD1 (5 bases). Germline V gene data show CDR1 as SEHNR and CDR2 as FQNEAQ (reference sequence). The CDR3 covers 11 residues. The germline V and J ends were trimmed by 10 bases and 4 bases, with 8 bases remaining between them. The CDR3 DNA is TGTGCCATTGACAGTTACAATGAGCAGTTCTTC. Its protein product is CAIDSYNEQFF.